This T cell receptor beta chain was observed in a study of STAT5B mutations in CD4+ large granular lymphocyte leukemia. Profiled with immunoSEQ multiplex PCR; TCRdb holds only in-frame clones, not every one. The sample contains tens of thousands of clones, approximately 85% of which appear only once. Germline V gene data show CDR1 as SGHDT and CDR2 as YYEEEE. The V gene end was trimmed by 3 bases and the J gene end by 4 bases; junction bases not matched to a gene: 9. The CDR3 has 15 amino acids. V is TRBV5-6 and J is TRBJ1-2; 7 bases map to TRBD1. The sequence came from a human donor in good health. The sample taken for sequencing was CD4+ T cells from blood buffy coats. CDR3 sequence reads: CASSYTGTALYGYTF. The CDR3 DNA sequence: TGTGCCAGCAGCTATACCGGGACAGCCCTCTATGGCTACACCTTC.